This T cell receptor beta chain is drawn from a study of shared clonotypes between healthy human individuals. Study observations and caveats: The sole specimen, blood, was sampled, and tissue repertoires likely differ. Having only a few donors restricted how much genetic and exposure-history diversity was captured.

Repertoires were generated with immunoSEQ multiplex PCR, while TCRdb's copy carries only in-frame clones and drops some. The table records 470,000 or so clones, 81% of them present only once. Germline CDR1 is LNHDA and CDR2 is SQIVND (reference sequence). The CDR3 has 15 amino acids. V lost 6 bases, J lost 11 bases, and 22 bases lay in between. Caucasian adults living in Nashville, Tennessee, provided all samples. Samples left unsorted employed some 100 million PBMCs for genomic DNA. As to this clone: Its antigen is as yet unknown.

The sequence was collected from a woman aged 40 to 49 in good health. Some clones in this sample may be carry-over from other donors' samples. The sequencing sample was made of PBMCs. This sequence joins TRBV19 and TRBJ1-4, with D possibly being TRBD1 (5 bases). The CDR3 nucleotides read TGTGCCAGTAGCCCATTTAGGGGCGGGAGATGGAAACTGTTTTTT. It yields the protein CASSPFRGGRWKLFF.